This T cell receptor beta chain was profiled in a study of regulatory T cells in long-lasting Graves disease. Study findings and constraints: Persistent disease samples used TRBV28, TRBJ1-2 and TRBJ2-5 preferentially.

Time point meaning: persistent/refractory GD, antithyroid drugs over 5 years with positive TRAb. PBMC-extracted RNA yielded the TCR library. Investigators prepared the TCR beta libraries by applying iRepertoire HTBI primers and Arm-PCR of CDR3 regions. One entry per CDR3 protein results from TCRdb running MiXCR on the multiplex PCR reads. The repertoire holds about 660,000 distinct CDR3 sequences, with around 32% as singletons. Points on this clonotype: The antigen is not known.

The CDR3 length is 13 residues. The germline V gene encodes CDR1 SGHRS and CDR2 YFSETQ. V lost 7 bases to trimming and J lost 5 bases, with 12 bases between them. The sample here was peripheral blood mononuclear cells (PBMCs), taken when the disease was refractory, from a patient treated with antithyroid drugs. The chain combines TRBV5-1 with TRBJ1-4, with a possible D match to TRBD1 (6 bases). The TCR originated in a female donor with Graves disease. The CDR3 DNA reads as TGCGCCAGCCGGTGGGGGGCGAATGAAAAACTGTTTTTT. This sequence encodes CASRWGANEKLFF.